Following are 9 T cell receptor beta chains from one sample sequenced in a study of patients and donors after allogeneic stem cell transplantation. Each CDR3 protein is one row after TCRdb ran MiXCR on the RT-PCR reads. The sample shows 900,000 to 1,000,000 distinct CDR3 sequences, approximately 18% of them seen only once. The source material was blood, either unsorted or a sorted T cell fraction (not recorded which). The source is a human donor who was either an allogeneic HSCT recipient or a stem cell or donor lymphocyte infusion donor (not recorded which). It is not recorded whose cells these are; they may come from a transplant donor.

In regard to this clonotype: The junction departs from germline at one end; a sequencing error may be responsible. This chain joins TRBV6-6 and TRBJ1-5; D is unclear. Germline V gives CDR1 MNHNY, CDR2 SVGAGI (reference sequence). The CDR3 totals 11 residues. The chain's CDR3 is CASSFGPPSVF. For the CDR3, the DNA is TGTGCCAGCAGTTTTGGACCCCCATCCGTTTTT.

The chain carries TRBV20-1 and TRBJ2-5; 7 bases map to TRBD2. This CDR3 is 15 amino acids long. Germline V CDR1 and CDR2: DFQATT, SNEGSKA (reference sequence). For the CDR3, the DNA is TGCAGACCCGGAATGTCTAGCGGACCCCCAGAGACCCAGTACTTC. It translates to CRPGMSSGPPETQYF.

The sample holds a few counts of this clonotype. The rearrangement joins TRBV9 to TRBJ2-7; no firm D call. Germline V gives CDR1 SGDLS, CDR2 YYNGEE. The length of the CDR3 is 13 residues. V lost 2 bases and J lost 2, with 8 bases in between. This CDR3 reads CASSVRPTYEQYF. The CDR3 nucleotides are TGTGCCAGCAGCGTGAGACCCACCTACGAGCAGTACTTC.

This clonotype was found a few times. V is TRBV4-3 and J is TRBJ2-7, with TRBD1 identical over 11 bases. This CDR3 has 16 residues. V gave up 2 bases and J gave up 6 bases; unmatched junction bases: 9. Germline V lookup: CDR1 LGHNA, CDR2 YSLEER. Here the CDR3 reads CASSQSAWTGGSEQYF. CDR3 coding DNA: TGCGCCAGCAGCCAAAGCGCGTGGACAGGGGGCTCCGAGCAGTACTTC.

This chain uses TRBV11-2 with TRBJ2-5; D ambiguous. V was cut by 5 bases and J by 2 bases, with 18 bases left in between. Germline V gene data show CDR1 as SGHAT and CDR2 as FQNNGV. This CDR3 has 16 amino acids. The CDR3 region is CASSPYNLGWQETQYF. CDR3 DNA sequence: TGTGCCAGCAGCCCTTACAACCTGGGGTGGCAAGAGACCCAGTACTTC.

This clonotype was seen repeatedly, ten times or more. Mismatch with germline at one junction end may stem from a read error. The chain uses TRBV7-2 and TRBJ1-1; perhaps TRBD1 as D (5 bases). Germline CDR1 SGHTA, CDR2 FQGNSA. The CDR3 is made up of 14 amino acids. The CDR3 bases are TGCGCCAGCAGCTTGCAGGGCTGGGGCACTGAAGCTTTCTTT. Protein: CASSLQGWGTEAFF.

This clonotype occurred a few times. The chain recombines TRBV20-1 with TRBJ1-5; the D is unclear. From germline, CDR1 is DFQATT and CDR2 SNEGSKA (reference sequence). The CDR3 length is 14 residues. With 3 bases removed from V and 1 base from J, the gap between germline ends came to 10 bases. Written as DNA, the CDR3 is TGCAGTGCTAGCGGGCCAGGAAGCAATCAGCCCCAGCATTTT. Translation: CSASGPGSNQPQHF.

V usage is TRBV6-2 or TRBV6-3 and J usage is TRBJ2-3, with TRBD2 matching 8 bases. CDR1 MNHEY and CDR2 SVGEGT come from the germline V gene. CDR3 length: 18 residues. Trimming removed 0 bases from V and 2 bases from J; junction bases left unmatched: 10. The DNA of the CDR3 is TGTGCCAGCAGTTACTCGAGAGGGCTAGCGGGCTCCACAGATACGCAGTATTTT. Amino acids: CASSYSRGLAGSTDTQYF.

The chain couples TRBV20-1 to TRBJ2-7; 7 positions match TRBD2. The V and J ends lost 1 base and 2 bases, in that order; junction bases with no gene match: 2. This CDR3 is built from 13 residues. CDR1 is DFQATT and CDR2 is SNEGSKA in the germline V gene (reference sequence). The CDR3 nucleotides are TGCAGTGCTAGAGTGGCGGGGGCCTACGAGCAGTACTTC. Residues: CSARVAGAYEQYF.